Listed here is a single T cell receptor beta chain. Its antigen is as yet unknown. These data come from a study of OX40 agonist ivuxolimab in advanced cancers. Study-wide background: Partial responses occurred in Three dose-escalation patients, one with hepatocellular carcinoma and two with cutaneous melanoma.

TCRdb's copy holds only in-frame clones and misses some; the assay was immunoSEQ multiplex PCR. The data contain tens of thousands of clones, around 81% of them seen just once; the ten biggest clones take up around 6.8%. V lost 4 bases and J lost 7, with 20 bases in between. CDR3 length: 15 residues. Germline V gives CDR1 SGHNT, CDR2 YYREEE (reference sequence). Whole-study findings and limits: The study found that CD8+ T cells averaged more expanded clones than CD4+.

The sequences come from CD4+ or CD8+ T cells sorted from blood, collected in a trial of the OX40 agonist ivuxolimab. This sequence originates from an adult with an advanced solid tumor such as melanoma, head and neck, liver or kidney cancer. The chain links TRBV5-4 to TRBJ1-2, with D possibly being TRBD1 (6 bases). The CDR3 is CASSLPGGGARGYTF. In DNA, the CDR3 is TGTGCCAGCAGCCTACCCGGTGGGGGGGCGCGTGGCTACACCTTC.